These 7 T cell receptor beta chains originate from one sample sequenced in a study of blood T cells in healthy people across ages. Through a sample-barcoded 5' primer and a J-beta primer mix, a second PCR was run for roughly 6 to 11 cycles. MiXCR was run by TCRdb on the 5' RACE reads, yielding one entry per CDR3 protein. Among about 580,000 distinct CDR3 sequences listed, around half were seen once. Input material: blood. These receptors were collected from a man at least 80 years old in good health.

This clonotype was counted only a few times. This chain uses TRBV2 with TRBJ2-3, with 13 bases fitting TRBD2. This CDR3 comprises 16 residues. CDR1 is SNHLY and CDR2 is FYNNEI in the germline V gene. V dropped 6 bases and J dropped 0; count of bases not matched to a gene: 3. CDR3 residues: CASSAGLAGSTDTQYF. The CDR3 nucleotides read TGTGCCAGCAGCGCGGGACTAGCGGGGAGCACAGATACGCAGTATTTT.

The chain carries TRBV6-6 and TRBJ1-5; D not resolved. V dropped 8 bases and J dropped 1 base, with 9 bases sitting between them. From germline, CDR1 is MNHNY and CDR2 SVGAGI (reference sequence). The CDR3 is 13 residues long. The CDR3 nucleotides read TGTGCCAGCGGCTCTACAAGCAATCAGCCCCAGCATTTT. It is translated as CASGSTSNQPQHF.

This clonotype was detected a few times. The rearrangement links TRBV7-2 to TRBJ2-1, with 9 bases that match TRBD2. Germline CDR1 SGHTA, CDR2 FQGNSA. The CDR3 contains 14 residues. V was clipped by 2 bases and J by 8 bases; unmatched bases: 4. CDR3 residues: CASSLSPSGDEQFF. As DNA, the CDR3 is TGTGCCAGCAGCTTAAGCCCTAGCGGGGATGAGCAGTTCTTC. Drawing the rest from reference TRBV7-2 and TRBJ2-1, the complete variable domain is GAGVSQSPSNKVTEKGKDVELRCDPISGHTALYWYRQSLGQGLEFLIYFQGNSAPDKSGLPSDRFSAERTGGSVSTLTIQRTQQEDSAVYLCASSLSPSGDEQFFGPGTRLTVL.

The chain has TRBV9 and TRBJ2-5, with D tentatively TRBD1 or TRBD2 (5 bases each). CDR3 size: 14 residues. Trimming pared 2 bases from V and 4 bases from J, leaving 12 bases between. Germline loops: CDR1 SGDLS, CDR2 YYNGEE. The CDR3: CASSVKWGLETQYF. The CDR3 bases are TGTGCCAGCAGCGTGAAGTGGGGGTTAGAGACCCAGTACTTC. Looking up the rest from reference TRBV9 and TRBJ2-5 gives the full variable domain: DSGVTQTPKHLITATGQRVTLRCSPRSGDLSVYWYQQSLDQGLQFLIQYYNGEERAKGNILERFSAQQFPDLHSELNLSSLELGDSALYFCASSVKWGLETQYFGPGTRLLVL.

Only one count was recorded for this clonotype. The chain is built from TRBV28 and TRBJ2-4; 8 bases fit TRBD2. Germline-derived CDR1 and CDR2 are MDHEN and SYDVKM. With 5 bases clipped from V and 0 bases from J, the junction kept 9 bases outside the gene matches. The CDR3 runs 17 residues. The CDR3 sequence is CASSLTGLAVAKNIQYF. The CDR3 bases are TGTGCCAGCAGTCTGACCGGACTAGCAGTAGCCAAAAACATTCAGTACTTC.

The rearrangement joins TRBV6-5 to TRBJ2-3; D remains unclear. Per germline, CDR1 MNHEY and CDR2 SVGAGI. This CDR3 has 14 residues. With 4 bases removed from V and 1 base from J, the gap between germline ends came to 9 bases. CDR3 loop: CASSSSFRTDTQYF. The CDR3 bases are TGTGCCAGCAGTTCAAGTTTCCGCACAGATACGCAGTATTTT.

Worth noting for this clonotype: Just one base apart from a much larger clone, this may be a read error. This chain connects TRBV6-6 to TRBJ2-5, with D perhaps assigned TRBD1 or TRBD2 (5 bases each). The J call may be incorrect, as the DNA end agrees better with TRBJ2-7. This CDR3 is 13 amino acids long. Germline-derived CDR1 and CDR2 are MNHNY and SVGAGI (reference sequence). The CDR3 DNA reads TGTGCCAGCAGCCGGGACCCCATTTTCGAGCAGTACTTC. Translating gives CASSRDPIFEQYF.